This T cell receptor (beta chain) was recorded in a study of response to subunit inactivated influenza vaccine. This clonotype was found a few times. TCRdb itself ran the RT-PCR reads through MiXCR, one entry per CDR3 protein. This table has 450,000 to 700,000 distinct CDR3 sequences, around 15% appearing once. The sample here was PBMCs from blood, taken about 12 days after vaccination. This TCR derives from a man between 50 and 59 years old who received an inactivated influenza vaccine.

CDR3 nucleotide sequence: TGTGCCAGCGCCCTTAGAGGGGGTATGGATGGCTACACCTTC. It encodes CASALRGGMDGYTF. V usage is TRBV27 and J usage is TRBJ1-2; TRBD1 might be the D (6 bases). This CDR3 contains 14 residues. CDR1 MNHEY and CDR2 SMNVEV come from the germline V gene (reference sequence). Trimming took 8 bases from V and 6 from J, leaving 19 bases between them.